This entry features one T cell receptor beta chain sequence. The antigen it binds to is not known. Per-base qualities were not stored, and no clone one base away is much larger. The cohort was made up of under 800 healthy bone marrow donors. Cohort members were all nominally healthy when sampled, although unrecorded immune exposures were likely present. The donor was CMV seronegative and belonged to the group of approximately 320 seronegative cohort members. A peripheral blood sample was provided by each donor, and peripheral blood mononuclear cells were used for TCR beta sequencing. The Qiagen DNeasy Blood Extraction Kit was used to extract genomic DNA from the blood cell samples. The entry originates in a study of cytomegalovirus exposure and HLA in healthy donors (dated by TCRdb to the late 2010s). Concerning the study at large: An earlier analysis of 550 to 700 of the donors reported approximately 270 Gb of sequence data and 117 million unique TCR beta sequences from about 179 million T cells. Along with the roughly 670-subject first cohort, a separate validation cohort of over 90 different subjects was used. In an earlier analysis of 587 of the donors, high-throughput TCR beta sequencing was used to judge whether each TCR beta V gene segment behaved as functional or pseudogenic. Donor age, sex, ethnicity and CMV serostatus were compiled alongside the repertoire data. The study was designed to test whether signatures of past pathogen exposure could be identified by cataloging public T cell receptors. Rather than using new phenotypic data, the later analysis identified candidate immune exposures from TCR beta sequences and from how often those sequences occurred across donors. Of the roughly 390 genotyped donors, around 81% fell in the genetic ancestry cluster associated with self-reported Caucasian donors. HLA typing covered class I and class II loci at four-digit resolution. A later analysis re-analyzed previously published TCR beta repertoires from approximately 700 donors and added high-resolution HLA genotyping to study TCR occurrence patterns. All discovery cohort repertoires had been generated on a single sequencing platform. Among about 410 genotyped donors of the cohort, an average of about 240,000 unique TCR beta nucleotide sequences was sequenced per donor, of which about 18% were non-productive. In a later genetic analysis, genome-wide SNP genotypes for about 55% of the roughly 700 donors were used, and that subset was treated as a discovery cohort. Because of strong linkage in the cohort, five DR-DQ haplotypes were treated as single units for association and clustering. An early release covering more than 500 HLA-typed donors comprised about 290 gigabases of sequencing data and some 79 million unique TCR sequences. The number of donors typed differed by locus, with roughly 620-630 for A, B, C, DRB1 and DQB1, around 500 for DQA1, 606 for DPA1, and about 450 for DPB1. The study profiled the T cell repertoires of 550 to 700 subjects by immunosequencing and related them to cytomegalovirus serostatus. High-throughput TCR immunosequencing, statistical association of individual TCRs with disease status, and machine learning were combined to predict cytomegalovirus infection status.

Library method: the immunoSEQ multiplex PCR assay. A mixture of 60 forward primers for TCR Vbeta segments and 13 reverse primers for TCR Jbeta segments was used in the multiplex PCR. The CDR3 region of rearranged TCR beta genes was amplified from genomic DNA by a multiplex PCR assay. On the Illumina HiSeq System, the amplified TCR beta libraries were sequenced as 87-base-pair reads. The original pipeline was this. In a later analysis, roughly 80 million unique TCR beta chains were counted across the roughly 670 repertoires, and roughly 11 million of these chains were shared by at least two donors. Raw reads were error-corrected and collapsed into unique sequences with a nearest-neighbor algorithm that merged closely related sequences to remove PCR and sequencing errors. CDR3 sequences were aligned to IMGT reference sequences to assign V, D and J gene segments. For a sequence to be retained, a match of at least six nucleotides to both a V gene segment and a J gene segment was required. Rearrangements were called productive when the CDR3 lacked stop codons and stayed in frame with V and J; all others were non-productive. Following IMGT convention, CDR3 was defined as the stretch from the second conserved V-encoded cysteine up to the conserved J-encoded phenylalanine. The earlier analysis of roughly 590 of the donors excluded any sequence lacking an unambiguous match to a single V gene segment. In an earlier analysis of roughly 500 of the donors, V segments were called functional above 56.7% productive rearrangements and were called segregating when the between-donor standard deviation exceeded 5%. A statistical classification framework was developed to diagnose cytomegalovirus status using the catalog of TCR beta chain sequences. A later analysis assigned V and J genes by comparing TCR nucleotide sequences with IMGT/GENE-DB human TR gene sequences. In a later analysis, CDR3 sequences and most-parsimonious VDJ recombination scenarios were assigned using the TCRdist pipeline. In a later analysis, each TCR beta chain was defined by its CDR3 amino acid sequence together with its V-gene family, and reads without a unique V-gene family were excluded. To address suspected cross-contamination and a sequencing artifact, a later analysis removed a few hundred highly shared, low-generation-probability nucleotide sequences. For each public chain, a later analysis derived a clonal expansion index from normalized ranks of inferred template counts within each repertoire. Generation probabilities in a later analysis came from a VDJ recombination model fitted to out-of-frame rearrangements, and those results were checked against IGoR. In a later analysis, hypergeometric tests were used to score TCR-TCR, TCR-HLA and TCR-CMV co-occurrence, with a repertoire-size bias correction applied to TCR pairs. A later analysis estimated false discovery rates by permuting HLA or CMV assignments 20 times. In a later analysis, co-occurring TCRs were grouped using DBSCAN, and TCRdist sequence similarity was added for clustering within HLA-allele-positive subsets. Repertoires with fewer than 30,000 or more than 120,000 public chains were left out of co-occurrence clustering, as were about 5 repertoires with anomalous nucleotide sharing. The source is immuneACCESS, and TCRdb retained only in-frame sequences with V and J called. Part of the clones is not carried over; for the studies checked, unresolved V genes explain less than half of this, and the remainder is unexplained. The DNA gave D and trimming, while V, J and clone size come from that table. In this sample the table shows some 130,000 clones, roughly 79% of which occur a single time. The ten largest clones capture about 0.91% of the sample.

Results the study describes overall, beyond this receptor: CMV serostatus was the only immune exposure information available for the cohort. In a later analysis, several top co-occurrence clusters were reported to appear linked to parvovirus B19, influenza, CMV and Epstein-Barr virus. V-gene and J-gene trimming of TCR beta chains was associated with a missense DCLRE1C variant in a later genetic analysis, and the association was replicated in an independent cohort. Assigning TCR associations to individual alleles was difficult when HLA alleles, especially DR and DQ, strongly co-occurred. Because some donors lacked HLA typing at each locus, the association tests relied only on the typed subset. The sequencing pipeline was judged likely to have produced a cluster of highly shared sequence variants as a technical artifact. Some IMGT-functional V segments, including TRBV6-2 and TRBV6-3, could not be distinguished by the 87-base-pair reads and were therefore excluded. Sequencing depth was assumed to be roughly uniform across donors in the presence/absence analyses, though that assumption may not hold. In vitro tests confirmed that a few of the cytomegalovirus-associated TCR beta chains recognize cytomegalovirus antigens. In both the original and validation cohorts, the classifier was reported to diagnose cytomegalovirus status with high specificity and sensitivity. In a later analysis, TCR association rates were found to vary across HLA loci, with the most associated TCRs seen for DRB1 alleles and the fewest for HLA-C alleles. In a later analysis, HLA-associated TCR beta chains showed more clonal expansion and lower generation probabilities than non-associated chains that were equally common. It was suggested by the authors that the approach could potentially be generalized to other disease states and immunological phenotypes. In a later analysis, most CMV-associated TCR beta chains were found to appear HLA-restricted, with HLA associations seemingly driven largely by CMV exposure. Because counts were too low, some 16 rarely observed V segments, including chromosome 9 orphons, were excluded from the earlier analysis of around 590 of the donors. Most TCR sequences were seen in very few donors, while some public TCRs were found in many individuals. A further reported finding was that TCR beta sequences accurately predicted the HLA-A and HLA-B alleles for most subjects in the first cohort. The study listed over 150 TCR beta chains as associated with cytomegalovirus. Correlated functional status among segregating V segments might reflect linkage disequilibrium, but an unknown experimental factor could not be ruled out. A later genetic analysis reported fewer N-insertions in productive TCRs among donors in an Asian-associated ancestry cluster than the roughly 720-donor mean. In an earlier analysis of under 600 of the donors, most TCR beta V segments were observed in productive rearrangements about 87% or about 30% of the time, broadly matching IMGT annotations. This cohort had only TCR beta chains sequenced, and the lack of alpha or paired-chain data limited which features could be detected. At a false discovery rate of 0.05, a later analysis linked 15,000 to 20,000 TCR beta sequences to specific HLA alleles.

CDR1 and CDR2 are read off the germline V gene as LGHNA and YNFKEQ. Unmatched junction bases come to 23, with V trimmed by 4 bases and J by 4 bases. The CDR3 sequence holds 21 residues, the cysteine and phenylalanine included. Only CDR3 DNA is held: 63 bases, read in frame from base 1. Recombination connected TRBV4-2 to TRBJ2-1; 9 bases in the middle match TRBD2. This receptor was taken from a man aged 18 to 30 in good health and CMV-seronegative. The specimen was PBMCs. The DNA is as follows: TGTGCCAGCAGCCGACTAGGGGCTAGCGGGGCAACCTCCGGCAAATACAATGAGCAGTTCTTC. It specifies CASSRLGASGATSGKYNEQFF.